Each of the 6 T cell receptor beta chains below was sequenced from the same sample in a study of blood T cells in healthy people across ages (dated by TCRdb to the mid-2010s). Library prep was done by 5' RACE. TCRdb names Illumina HiSeq 2500 as the instrument used. A second PCR of about 6 to 11 cycles was run with a J-beta primer mix and a sample-barcoded 5' primer. TCRdb itself trimmed the public reads at Q25 with fastp, ran MiXCR and retained productive beta chains. One record per CDR3 amino acid sequence lists the most common genes and DNA. Here the sample has 800,000 to 950,000 distinct CDR3 sequences; about 27% occur a single time. The leading ten clones occupy 10% of the sample. The data were also submitted as part of a second study, on T cells of mothers and their children.

Specimen: blood. The source is a woman between 35 and 50 years old in good health.

The V gene is TRBV5-1, the J gene TRBJ1-6, with D uncertain. V lost 5 bases and J 5 bases, leaving 14 bases between the germline ends. Looked up from germline, CDR1 is SGHRS and CDR2 is YFSETQ. The CDR3 contains 15 residues. CDR3 sequence: CASSFATTDNSPLHF. In DNA form, the CDR3 reads TGCGCCAGCAGTTTCGCTACCACGGATAATTCACCCCTCCACTTT. The full variable domain, rest sourced from reference TRBV5-1 and TRBJ1-6, is KAGVTQTPRYLIKTRGQQVTLSCSPISGHRSVSWYQQTPGQGLQFLFEYFSETQRNKGNFPGRFSGRQFSNSRSEMNVSTLELGDSALYLCASSFATTDNSPLHFGNGTRLTVT.

This clonotype has a count of ten or more. J is TRBJ2-7 and V is TRBV2; a weak D match, TRBD1 (5 bases). Germline assignment: CDR1 SNHLY and CDR2 FYNNEI. The V end was cut by 4 bases, the J end by 3 bases, with 13 bases between. CDR3 length: 14 residues. CDR3 DNA: TGTGCCAGCAGTGTGGGCAGGGTCGACTACGAGCAGTACTTC. This encodes CASSVGRVDYEQYF.

The chain combines TRBV12-3 or TRBV12-4 with TRBJ2-5; D assignment may be TRBD1 or TRBD2 (6 bases each). This CDR3 contains 16 residues. The V and J ends lost 6 bases and 2 bases respectively, with 19 bases between them. CDR3 loop: CASSTVQGRGQETQYF. The CDR3 coding sequence is TGTGCCAGCAGCACCGTACAGGGACGGGGGCAAGAGACCCAGTACTTC.

This chain links TRBV24-1 with TRBJ2-1, with D unresolved. Germline loops: CDR1 KGHDR, CDR2 SFDVKD. V dropped 2 bases and J dropped 0 bases, with 13 bases sitting between them. The CDR3 is 17 amino acids. For the CDR3, the DNA is TGTGCCACCAGTGATTCCGGAGACGCGAGCTCCTACAATGAGCAGTTCTTC. As protein: CATSDSGDASSYNEQFF.

Comments on this clonotype: With a much larger clone just one base away, this may be a read error. The rearrangement uses TRBV10-3 and TRBJ2-4; possibly TRBD2 for D (6 bases). The CDR3 extends over 17 amino acids. CDR1 is ENHRY and CDR2 is SYGVKD in the germline V gene. Trimming stripped 0 bases from V and 0 bases from J, with 12 bases between. The CDR3: CAISESAEGLAKNIQYF. The CDR3 nucleotides read TGTGCCATCAGTGAGTCGGCGGAGGGACTAGCCAAAAACATTCAGTACTTC.

As concerns this clonotype: This may arise from a read error, as a much more abundant clone is one base away. In DNA form, the CDR3 reads TGTGCCAGCAGCCCTACCACGGGGAGATGTGGCTACACCTTC. Translated: CASSPTTGRCGYTF. This chain connects TRBV9 to TRBJ1-2; D is unresolved. The CDR3 is 14 amino acids. CDR1 and CDR2 from the germline V gene are SGDLS and YYNGEE. V dropped 4 bases and J dropped 7 bases, with 17 bases sitting between them.